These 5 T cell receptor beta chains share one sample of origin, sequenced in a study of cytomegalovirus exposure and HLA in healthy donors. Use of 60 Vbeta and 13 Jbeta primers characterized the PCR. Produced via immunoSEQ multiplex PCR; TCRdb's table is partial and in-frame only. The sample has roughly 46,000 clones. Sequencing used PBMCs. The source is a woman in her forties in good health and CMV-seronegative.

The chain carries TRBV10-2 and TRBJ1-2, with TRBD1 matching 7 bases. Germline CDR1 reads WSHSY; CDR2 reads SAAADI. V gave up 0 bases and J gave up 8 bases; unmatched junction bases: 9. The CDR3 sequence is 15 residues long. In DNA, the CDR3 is TGCGCCAGCAGTGAGTCGAAGGGCAGGGGGGACGGCTACACCTTC. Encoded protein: CASSESKGRGDGYTF.

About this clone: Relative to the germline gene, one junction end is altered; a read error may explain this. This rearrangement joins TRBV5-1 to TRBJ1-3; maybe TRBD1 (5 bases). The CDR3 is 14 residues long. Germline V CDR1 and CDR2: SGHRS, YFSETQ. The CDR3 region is CASSLGDSGNTIYF. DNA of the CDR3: TGCGCCAGCAGCCTGGGGGACTCTGGAAACACTATATATTTT.

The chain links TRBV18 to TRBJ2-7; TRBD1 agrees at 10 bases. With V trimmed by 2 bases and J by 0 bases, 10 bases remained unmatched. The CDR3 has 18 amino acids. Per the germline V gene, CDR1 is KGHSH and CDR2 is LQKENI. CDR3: CASSPFPPGQGSSYEQYF. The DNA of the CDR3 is TGTGCCAGCTCACCATTTCCACCGGGACAGGGGAGCTCCTACGAGCAGTACTTC.

CDR3 sequence: CASSPEGNTIYF. In DNA, the CDR3 is TGTGCCAGCTCACCGGAGGGAAACACCATATATTTT. The genes are TRBV18 and TRBJ1-3, with unresolved D. The germline V and J ends were trimmed by 3 bases and 4 bases, with 4 bases remaining between them. This CDR3 comprises 12 residues. Germline CDR1 is KGHSH and CDR2 is LQKENI.

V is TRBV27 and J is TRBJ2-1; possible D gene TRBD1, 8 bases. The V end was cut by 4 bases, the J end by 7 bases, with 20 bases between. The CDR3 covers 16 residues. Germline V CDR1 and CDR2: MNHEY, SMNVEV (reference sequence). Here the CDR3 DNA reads TGTGCCAGCAGTTCCACAGGGGGGGGTACCAAAAATGAGCAGTTCTTC. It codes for CASSSTGGGTKNEQFF.